Sequencing of this T cell receptor beta chain was carried out in a study of blood T cell repertoires in COVID-19. Study-level information: COVID-19 samples, acute and convalescent, were from the United States, Italy and Spain. PBMCs, B-cell-depleted T cells, or T cells provided the cDNA or gDNA that made up the material.

This CDR3 comprises 14 residues. The germline CDR1 and CDR2 sequences are SGHTA and FQGNSA. Between the trimmed V and J ends, which lost 1 base and 5 bases, there was a span of 11 bases. Only in-frame clones appear in the TCRdb table, and some are missing; sequencing was by immunoSEQ multiplex PCR. The sample holds about 80,000 clones, 70% to 90% seen once. The rearrangement links TRBV7-2 to TRBJ1-1, with D unclear. Specimen: peripheral blood. The clonotype comes from a young man with acute or convalescent COVID-19. The CDR3, as DNA: TGTGCCAGCAGCTTAGGTCAGCCGGGGACTGAAGCTTTCTTT. Protein sequence: CASSLGQPGTEAFF.